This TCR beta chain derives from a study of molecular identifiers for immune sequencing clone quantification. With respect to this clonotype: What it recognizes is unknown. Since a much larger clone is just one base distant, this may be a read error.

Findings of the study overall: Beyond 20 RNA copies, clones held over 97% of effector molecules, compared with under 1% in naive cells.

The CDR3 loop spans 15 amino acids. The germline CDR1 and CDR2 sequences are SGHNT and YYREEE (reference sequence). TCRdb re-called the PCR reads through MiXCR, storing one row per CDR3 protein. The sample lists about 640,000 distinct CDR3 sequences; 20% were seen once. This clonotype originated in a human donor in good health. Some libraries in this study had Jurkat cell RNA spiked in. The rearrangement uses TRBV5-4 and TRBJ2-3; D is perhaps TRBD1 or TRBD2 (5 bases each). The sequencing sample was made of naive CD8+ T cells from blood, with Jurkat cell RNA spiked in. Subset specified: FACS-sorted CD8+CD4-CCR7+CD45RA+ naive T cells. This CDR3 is CASSLQGASTDTRYF. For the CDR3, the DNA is TGTGCCAGCAGCTTGCAGGGAGCTAGCACAGATACGCGGTATTTT.